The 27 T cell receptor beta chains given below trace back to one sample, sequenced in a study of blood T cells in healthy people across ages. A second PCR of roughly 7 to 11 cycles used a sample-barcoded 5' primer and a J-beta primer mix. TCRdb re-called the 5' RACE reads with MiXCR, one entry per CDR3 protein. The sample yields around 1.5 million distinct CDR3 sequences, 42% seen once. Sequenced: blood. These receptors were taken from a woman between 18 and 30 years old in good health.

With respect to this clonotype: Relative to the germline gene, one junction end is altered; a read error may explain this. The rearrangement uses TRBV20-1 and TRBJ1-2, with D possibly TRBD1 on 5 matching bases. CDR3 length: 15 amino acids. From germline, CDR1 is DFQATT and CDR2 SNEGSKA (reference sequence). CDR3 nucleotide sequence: TGCAGTGCTAGGGTTACAGGATTAGCTAACTATGGCTACGCCTTC. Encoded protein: CSARVTGLANYGYAF.

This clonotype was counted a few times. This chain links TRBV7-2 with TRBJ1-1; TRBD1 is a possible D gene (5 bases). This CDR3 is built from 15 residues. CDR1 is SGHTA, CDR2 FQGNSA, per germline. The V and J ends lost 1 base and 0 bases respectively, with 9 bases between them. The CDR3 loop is CASSLVGGVNTEAFF. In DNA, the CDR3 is TGTGCCAGCAGCTTAGTGGGGGGGGTGAACACTGAAGCTTTCTTT.

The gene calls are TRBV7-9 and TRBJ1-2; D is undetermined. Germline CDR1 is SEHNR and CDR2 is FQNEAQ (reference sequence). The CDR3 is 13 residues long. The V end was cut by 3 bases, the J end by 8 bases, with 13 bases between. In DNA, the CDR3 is TGTGCCAGCAGCTTGGAAAACGGGCAAGGCTACACCTTC. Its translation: CASSLENGQGYTF.

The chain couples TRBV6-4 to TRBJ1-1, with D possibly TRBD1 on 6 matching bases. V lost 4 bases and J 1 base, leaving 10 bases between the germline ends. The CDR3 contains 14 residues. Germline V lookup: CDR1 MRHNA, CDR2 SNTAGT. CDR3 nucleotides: TGTGCCAGCAGTGTGCGGGACAAGAACACTGAAGCTTTCTTT. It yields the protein CASSVRDKNTEAFF.

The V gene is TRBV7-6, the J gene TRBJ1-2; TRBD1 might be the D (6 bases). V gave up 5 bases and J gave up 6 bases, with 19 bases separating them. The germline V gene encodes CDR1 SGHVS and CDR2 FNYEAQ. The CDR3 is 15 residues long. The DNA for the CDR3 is TGTGCCAGCAGCCCGGATACCGAACAGGGCAATGGCTACACCTTC. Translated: CASSPDTEQGNGYTF.

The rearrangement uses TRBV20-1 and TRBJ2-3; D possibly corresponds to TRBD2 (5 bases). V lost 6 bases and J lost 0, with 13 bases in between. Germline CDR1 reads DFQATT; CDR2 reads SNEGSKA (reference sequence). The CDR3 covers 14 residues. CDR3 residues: CSAPRDPSTDTQYF. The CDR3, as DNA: TGCAGTGCGCCGAGGGATCCAAGCACAGATACGCAGTATTTT.

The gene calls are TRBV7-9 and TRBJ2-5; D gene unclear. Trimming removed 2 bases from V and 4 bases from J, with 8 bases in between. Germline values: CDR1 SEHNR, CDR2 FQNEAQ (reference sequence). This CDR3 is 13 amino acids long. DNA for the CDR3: TGTGCCAGCAGCTTACAGACTGGAGAGACCCAGTACTTC. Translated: CASSLQTGETQYF.

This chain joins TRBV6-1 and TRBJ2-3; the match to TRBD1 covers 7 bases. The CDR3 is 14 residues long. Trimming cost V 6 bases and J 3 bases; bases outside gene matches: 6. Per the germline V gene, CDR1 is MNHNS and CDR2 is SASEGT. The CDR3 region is CASSADRKTDTQYF. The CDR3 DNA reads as TGTGCCAGCAGCGCGGACAGGAAAACAGATACGCAGTATTTT.

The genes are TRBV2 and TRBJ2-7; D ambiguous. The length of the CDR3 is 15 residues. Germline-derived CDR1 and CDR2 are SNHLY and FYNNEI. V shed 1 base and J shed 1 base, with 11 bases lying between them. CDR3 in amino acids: CASSEVLVRSYEQYF. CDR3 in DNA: TGTGCCAGCAGTGAAGTACTCGTCCGGTCCTACGAGCAGTACTTC. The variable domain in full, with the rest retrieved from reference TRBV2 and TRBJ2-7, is EPEVTQTPSHQVTQMGQEVILRCVPISNHLYFYWYRQILGQKVEFLVSFYNNEISEKSEIFDDQFSVERPDGSNFTLKIRSTKLEDSAMYFCASSEVLVRSYEQYFGPGTRLTVT.

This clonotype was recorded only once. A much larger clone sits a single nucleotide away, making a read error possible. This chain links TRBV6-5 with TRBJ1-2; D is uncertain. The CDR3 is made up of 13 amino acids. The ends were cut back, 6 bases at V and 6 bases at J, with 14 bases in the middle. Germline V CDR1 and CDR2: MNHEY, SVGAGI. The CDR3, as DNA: TGTGCCAGCAGGCTGGACGGAAACCATGGCTACACCTTC. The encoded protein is CASRLDGNHGYTF.

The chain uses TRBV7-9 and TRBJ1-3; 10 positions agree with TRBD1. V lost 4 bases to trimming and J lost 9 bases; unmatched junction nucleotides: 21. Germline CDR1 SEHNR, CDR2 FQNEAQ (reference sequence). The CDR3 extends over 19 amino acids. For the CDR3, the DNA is TGTGCCAGCAGCTCTATGGGACAGGGGATCCGAGCTGAGCGTGGCACCATATATTTT. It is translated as CASSSMGQGIRAERGTIYF. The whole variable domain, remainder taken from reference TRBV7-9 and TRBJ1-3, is DTGVSQNPRHKITKRGQNVTFRCDPISEHNRLYWYRQTLGQGPEFLTYFQNEAQLEKSRLLSDRFSAERPKGSFSTLEIQRTEQGDSAMYLCASSSMGQGIRAERGTIYFGEGSWLTVV.

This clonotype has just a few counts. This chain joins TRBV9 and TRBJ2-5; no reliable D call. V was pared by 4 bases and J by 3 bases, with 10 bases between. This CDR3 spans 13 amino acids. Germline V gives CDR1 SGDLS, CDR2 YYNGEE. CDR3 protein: CASSPHIEETQYF. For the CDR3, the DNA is TGTGCCAGCAGCCCACACATAGAAGAGACCCAGTACTTC.

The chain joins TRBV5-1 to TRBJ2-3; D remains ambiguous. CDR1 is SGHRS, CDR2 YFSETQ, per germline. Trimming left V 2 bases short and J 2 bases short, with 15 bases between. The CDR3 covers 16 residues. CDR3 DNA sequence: TGCGCCAGCAGCTTAGGGAAGGTCCCCCACACAGATACGCAGTATTTT. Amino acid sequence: CASSLGKVPHTDTQYF.

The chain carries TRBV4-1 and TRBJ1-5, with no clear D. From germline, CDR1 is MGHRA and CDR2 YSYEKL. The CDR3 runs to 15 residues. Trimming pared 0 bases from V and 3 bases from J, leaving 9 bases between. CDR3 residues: CASSQEIGDNQPQHF. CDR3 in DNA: TGCGCCAGCAGCCAAGAGATCGGGGACAATCAGCCCCAGCATTTT.

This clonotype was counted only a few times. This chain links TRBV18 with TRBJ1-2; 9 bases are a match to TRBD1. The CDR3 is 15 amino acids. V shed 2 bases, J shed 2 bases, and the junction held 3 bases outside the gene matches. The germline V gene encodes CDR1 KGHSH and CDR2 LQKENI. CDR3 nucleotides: TGTGCCAGCTCACCAGGGGGACAGGGAAACTATGGCTACACCTTC. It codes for CASSPGGQGNYGYTF.

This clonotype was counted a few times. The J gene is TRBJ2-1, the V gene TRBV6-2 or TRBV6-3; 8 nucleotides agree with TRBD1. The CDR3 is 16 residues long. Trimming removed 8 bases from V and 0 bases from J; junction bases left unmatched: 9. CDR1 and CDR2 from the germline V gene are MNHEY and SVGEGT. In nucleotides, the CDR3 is TGTGCCAGCCACGCGGGACAGGTAATCTCCTACAATGAGCAGTTCTTC. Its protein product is CASHAGQVISYNEQFF.

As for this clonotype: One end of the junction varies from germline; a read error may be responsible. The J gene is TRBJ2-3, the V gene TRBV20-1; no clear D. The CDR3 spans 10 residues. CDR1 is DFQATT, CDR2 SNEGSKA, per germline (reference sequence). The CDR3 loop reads CSARRDMQYF. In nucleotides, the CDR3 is TGCAGTGCCCGAAGGGATATGCAGTATTTT.

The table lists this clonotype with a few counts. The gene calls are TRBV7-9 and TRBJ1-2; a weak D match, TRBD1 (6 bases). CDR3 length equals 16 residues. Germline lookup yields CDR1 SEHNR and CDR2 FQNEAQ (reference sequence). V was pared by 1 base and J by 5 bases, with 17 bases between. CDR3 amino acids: CASSLGGQAARYGYTF. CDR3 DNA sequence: TGTGCCAGCAGCTTAGGGGGGCAGGCGGCCAGGTATGGCTACACCTTC.

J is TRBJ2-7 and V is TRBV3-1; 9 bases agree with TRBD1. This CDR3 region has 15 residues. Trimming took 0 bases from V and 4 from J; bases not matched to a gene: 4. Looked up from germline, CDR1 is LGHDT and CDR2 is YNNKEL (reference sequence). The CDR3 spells CASSQDQGQGYEQYF. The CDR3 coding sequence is TGTGCCAGCAGCCAAGATCAGGGACAGGGATACGAGCAGTACTTC.

CDR3 DNA: TGTGCCAGCAGTTTTGGGGACGCTAGCTCTGGAAACACCATATATTTT. Translated, it gives CASSFGDASSGNTIYF. The J gene is TRBJ1-3, the V gene TRBV12-3 or TRBV12-4, with TRBD1 as a possible D gene (5 bases). The CDR3 has 16 residues. Trimming cost V 3 bases and J 0 bases, with 12 bases left between them.

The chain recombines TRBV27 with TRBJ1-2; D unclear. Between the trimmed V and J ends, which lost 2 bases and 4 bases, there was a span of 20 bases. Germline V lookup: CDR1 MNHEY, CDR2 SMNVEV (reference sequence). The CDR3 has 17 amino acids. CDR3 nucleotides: TGTGCCAGCAGTTTACCTTACCCCGACACGGGAGGCTATGGCTACACCTTC. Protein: CASSLPYPDTGGYGYTF.

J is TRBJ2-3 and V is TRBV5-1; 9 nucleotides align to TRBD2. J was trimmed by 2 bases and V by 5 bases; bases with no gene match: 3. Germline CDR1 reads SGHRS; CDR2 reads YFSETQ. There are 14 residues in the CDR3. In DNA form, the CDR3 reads TGCGCCAGCAGAGAGCGGGGGGACACAGATACGCAGTATTTT. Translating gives CASRERGDTDTQYF.

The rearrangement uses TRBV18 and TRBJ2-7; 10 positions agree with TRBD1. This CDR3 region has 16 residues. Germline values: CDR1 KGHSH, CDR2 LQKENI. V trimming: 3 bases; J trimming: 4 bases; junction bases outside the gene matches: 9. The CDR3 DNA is TGTGCCAGCTCACCGATTACCGGGACAGGGGTATACGAGCAGTACTTC. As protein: CASSPITGTGVYEQYF.

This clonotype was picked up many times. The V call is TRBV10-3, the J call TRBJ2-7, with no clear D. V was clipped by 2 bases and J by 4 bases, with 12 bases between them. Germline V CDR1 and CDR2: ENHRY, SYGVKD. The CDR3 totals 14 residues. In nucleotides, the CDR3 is TGTGCCATCAGTGAGCGGGCACTCCTATACGAGCAGTACTTC. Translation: CAISERALLYEQYF.

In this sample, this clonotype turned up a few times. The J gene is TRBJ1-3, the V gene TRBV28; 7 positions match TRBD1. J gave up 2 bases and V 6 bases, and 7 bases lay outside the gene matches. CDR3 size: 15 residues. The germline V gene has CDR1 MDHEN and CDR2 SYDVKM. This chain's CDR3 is CASRQDRVTGNTIYF. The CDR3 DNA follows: TGTGCCAGCAGACAAGACAGGGTGACTGGAAACACCATATATTTT. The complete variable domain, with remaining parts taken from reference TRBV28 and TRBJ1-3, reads DVKVTQSSRYLVKRTGEKVFLECVQDMDHENMFWYRQDPGLGLRLIYFSYDVKMKEKGDIPEGYSVSREKKERFSLILESASTNQTSMYLCASRQDRVTGNTIYFGEGSWLTVV.

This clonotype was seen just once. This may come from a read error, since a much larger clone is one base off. CDR3 coding DNA: TGTGCCAGCAGTTGGGGGGGCAACAATCAGCCCCAGCATTTT. Translating it yields CASSWGGNNQPQHF. The gene calls are TRBV28 and TRBJ1-5; TRBD1 might be the D (6 bases). The CDR3 contains 14 residues. CDR1 and CDR2 (germline): MDHEN, SYDVKM. V lost 4 bases to trimming and J lost 3 bases, with 10 bases between them.

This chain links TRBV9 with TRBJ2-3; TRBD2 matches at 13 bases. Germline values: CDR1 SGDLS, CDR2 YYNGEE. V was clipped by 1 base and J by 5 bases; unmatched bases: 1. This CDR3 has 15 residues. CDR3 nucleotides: TGTGCCAGCAGCGTACGGACTAGCGGGAGAGATACGCAGTATTTT. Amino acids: CASSVRTSGRDTQYF.